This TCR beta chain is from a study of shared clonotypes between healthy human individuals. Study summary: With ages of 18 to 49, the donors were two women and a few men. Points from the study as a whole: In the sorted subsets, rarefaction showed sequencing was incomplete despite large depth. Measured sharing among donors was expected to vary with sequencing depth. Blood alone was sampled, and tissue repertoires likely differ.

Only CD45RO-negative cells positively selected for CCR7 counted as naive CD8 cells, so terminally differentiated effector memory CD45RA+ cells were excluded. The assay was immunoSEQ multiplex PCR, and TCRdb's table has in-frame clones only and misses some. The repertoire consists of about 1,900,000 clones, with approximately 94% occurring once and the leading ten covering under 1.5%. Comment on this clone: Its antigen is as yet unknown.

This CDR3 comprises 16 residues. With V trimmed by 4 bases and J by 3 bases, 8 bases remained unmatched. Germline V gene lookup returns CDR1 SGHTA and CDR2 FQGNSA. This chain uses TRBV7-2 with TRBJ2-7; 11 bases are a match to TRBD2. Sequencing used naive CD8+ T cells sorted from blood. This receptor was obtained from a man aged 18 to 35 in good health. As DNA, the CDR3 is TGTGCCAGCAGCTATGAACCGGGACTAGCGGTCTACGAGCAGTACTTC. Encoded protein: CASSYEPGLAVYEQYF.